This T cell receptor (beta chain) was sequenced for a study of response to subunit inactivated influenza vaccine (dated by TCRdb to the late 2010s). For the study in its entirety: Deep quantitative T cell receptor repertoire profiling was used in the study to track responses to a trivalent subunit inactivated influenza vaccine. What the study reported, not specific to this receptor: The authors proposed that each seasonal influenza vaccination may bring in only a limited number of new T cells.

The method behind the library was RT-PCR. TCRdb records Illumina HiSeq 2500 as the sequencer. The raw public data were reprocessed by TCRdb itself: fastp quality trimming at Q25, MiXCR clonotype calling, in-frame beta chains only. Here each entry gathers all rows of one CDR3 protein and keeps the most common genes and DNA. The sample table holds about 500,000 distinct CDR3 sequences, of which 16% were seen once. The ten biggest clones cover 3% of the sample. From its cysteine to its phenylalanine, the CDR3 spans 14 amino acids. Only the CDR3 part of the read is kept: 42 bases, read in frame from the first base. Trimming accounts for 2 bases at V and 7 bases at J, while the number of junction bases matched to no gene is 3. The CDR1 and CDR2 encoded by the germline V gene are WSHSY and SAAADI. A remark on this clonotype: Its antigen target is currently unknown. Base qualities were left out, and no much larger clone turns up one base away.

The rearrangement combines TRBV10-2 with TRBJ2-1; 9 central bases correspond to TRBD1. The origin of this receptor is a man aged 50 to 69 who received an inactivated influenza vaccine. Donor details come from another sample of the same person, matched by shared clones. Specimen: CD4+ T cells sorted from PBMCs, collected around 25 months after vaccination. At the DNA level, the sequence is TGCGCCAGCAGTGAGATCGACAGGGGGAATGAGCAGTTCTTC. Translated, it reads CASSEIDRGNEQFF.